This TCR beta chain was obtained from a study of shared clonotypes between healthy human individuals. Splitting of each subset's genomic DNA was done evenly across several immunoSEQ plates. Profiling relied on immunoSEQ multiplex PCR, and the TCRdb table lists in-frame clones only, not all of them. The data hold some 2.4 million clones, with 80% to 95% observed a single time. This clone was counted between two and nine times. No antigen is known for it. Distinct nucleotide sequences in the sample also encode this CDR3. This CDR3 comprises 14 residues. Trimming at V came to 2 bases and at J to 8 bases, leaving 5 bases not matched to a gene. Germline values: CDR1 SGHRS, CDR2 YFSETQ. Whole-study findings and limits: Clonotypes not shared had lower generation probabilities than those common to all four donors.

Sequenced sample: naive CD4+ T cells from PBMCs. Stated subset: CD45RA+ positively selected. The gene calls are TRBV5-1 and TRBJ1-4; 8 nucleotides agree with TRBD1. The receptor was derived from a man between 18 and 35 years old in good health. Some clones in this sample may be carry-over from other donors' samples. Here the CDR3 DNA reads TGCGCCAGCAGCTTAGGACAGGGAGGGGAAAAACTGTTTTTT. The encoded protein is CASSLGQGGEKLFF.